The 5 T cell receptor beta chains reported below all come from one sample, sequenced in a study of Tregs in tolerant kidney transplant recipients. Mixed chimerism was transient after nonmyeloablative marrow transplants from related graft donors. Sequencing was performed with immunoSEQ multiplex PCR; in TCRdb, only in-frame clones are kept and a portion is missing. This table has tens of thousands of clones, 90% to 95% appearing once. The source was CD4+ T cells from blood (PBMCs), collected 24 months after the transplant. The receptors stem from a human patient who received a combined kidney and bone marrow transplant. Part of the T cells may come from the graft donor.

V is TRBV7-3 and J is TRBJ2-5; tentative D call: TRBD2 (7 bases). Trimming pared 6 bases from V and 2 bases from J, leaving 22 bases between. The CDR3 is 17 amino acids. The germline CDR1 and CDR2 sequences are SGHTA and FQGTGA. This chain's CDR3 is CASRRGWGGAFQETQYF. The CDR3 bases are TGTGCCAGCAGGCGGGGTTGGGGGGGGGCCTTTCAAGAGACCCAGTACTTC. Looking up the rest from reference TRBV7-3 and TRBJ2-5 gives the full variable domain: GAGVSQTPSNKVTEKGKYVELRCDPISGHTALYWYRQSLGQGPEFLIYFQGTGAADDSGLPNDRFFAVRPEGSVSTLKIQRTERGDSAVYLCASRRGWGGAFQETQYFGPGTRLLVL.

This chain joins TRBV7-2 and TRBJ2-7, with 10 bases that match TRBD2. The CDR3 is 14 residues long. Germline V CDR1 and CDR2: SGHTA, FQGNSA. The ends lost 6 bases at V and 2 bases at J; junction bases unmatched: 4. CDR3 region: CASSRTSGPYEQYF. CDR3 sequence (DNA): TGTGCCAGCAGTAGGACTAGCGGTCCCTACGAGCAGTACTTC.

The chain joins TRBV7-2 to TRBJ1-3; the D gene is possibly TRBD1 (6 bases). Germline CDR1 is SGHTA and CDR2 is FQGNSA. The ends were cut back, 5 bases at V and 2 bases at J, with 13 bases in the middle. CDR3 length equals 15 residues. CDR3 nucleotide sequence: TGTGCCAGCAGCCCGGACAGTATAACTGGAAACACCATATATTTT. This codes for CASSPDSITGNTIYF.

The chain is built from TRBV19 and TRBJ2-7; D possibly corresponds to TRBD1 (6 bases). The germline gives CDR1 LNHDA, CDR2 SQIVND (reference sequence). V lost 10 bases and J lost 6, with 22 bases in between. The CDR3 length is 14 residues. The CDR3, as DNA: TGTGCCACCCACGCTCAGGGGTTTGGGTCCGAGCAGTACTTC. It yields the protein CATHAQGFGSEQYF.

Points on this clone: The same CDR3 can be traced to other DNA sequences in this sample. J is TRBJ1-6 and V is TRBV19; 7 nucleotides agree with TRBD1. This CDR3 is built from 14 residues. The germline V gene encodes CDR1 LNHDA and CDR2 SQIVND (reference sequence). V trimming: 4 bases; J trimming: 9 bases; junction bases outside the gene matches: 6. CDR3 DNA: TGTGCCAGTAGTAACGGACAGGCCCTTTCACCCCTCCACTTT. Translated: CASSNGQALSPLHF.